The 12 T cell receptor beta chains in this list originate from one sample, sequenced in a study of blood T cell repertoires in COVID-19. Profiling relied on immunoSEQ multiplex PCR, and the TCRdb table lists in-frame clones only, not all of them. This sample carries 250,000 to 350,000 clones, about four fifths of them seen once, and the ten largest clones take over 1.1%. Source material: peripheral blood. These receptors were collected from a human donor with COVID-19, enrolled during active disease. The donor label of this sample is uncertain.

The rearrangement joins TRBV9 to TRBJ2-1, with 9 positions matching TRBD2. Trimming took 0 bases from V and 7 from J; bases not matched to a gene: 14. The CDR3 contains 18 residues. Germline CDR1 SGDLS, CDR2 YYNGEE. CDR3 region: CASSVEFRAGGTRNEQFF. In DNA form, the CDR3 reads TGTGCCAGCAGCGTAGAGTTTCGGGCGGGAGGGACCAGGAATGAGCAGTTCTTC.

The chain links TRBV5-4 to TRBJ2-6; D is perhaps TRBD1 (7 bases). This CDR3 is 16 amino acids long. V gave up 6 bases and J gave up 4 bases, with 17 bases separating them. Germline V gives CDR1 SGHNT, CDR2 YYREEE (reference sequence). The CDR3: CASTRGDTSGANVLTF. CDR3 bases: TGTGCCAGCACCAGGGGGGACACTAGCGGGGCCAACGTCCTGACTTTC.

V and J are TRBV7-2 and TRBJ1-2; possibly TRBD1 for D (5 bases). Germline-derived CDR1 and CDR2 are SGHTA and FQGNSA. V gave up 0 bases and J gave up 2 bases, with 7 bases separating them. The CDR3 totals 14 residues. CDR3 protein: CASSLAEGNYGYTF. The CDR3 nucleotides read TGTGCCAGCAGCTTAGCGGAGGGGAACTATGGCTACACCTTC.

The chain has TRBV19 and TRBJ2-2, with TRBD1 matching 7 bases. Germline CDR1 and CDR2: LNHDA and SQIVND (reference sequence). The CDR3 totals 15 residues. J lost 3 bases, V lost 5 bases, and 6 bases had no gene match. CDR3 region: CASSAGGRDTGELFF. CDR3 sequence (DNA): TGTGCCAGTAGTGCAGGGGGTCGGGACACCGGGGAGCTGTTTTTT.

The V gene is TRBV5-1, the J gene TRBJ2-3; 9 bases align to TRBD2. Germline CDR1 and CDR2: SGHRS and YFSETQ. Unmatched junction bases numbered 11, after V lost 4 bases and J lost 5 bases. The CDR3 totals 16 residues. The CDR3 DNA reads as TGCGCCAGCAGCCCCGGTGGTAGCGGGAGCCAAGATACGCAGTATTTT. It yields the protein CASSPGGSGSQDTQYF.

The chain employs TRBV4-3 and TRBJ2-2; 10 bases fit TRBD1. In germline, CDR1 is LGHNA, CDR2 YSLEER. V dropped 2 bases and J dropped 3; count of bases not matched to a gene: 3. The CDR3 contains 16 residues. The CDR3 loop is CASSQRQGADTGELFF. CDR3 in DNA: TGCGCCAGCAGCCAACGACAGGGGGCGGACACCGGGGAGCTGTTTTTT.

The rearrangement joins TRBV29-1 to TRBJ2-5, with unresolved D. Trimming removed 4 bases at V and 7 bases at J, with 10 bases between. The CDR3 has 11 amino acids. Germline V CDR1 and CDR2: SQVTM, ANQGSEA. The CDR3 nucleotides read TGCAGCGTTGGGGCAGTGGGGACCCAGTACTTC. Translating gives CSVGAVGTQYF.

This clone was observed a single time. The genes are TRBV18 and TRBJ1-1; TRBD1 matches 10 bases. CDR1 and CDR2 (germline): KGHSH, LQKENI. V was clipped by 5 bases and J by 0 bases; unmatched bases: 9. The CDR3 extends over 17 amino acids. CDR3 sequence (DNA): TGTGCCAGCTCAATTGGCCGGGACAGGGGAATGAACACTGAAGCTTTCTTT. This translates into CASSIGRDRGMNTEAFF.

This chain links TRBV2 with TRBJ2-7, with 7 bases that match TRBD2. From germline, CDR1 is SNHLY and CDR2 FYNNEI. Losses at the gene ends were 3 bases for V and 6 bases for J; bases not matched to a gene: 11. CDR3 length: 15 residues. The CDR3 DNA reads as TGTGCCAGCAGTGAGTGGGGGGGATCGGTGCGCGAGCAGTACTTC. Amino acids: CASSEWGGSVREQYF.

This clone was found once. The chain uses TRBV10-1 and TRBJ1-1; unclear D gene. The germline V gene encodes CDR1 WNHNN and CDR2 SYGVQD (reference sequence). Trimming removed 7 bases at V and 0 bases at J, with 9 bases between. This CDR3 spans 13 amino acids. DNA for the CDR3: TGCGCCAGCAATCGGGATATGAACACTGAAGCTTTCTTT. It specifies CASNRDMNTEAFF.

The chain carries TRBV11-2 and TRBJ1-2, with D perhaps matching TRBD1 (5 bases). Germline V gene data show CDR1 as SGHAT and CDR2 as FQNNGV. V lost 1 base, J lost 2 bases, and 11 bases lay in between. CDR3 length: 15 residues. CDR3 amino acids: CASSLGGGANYGYTF. CDR3 DNA sequence: TGTGCCAGCAGCTTAGGAGGTGGGGCGAACTATGGCTACACCTTC.

The chain combines TRBV5-1 with TRBJ1-1, with D uncertain. Germline V lookup: CDR1 SGHRS, CDR2 YFSETQ. The CDR3 consists of 16 residues. V dropped 0 bases and J dropped 1 base, with 13 bases sitting between them. DNA for the CDR3: TGCGCCAGCAGCTTGGGAGCGGGATGGCAGAACACTGAAGCTTTCTTT. It translates to CASSLGAGWQNTEAFF.